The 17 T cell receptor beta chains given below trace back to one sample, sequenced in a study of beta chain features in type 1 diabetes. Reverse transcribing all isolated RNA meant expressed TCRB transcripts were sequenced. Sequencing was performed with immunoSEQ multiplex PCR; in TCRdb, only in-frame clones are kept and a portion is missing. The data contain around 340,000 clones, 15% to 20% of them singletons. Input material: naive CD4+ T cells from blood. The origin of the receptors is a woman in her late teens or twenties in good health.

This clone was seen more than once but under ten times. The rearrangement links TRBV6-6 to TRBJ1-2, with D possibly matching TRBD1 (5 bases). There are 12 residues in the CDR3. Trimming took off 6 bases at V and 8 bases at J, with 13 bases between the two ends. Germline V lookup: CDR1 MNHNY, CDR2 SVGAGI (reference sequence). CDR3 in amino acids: CASRQGRGGYTF. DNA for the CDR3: TGTGCCAGCAGGCAGGGAAGAGGAGGCTACACCTTC.

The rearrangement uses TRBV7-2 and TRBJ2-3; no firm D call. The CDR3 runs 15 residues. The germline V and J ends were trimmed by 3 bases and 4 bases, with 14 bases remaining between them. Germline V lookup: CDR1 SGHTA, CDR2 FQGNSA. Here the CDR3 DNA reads TGTGCCAGCAGCTTCGGTTCCAGAGGCGCAGATACGCAGTATTTT. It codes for CASSFGSRGADTQYF. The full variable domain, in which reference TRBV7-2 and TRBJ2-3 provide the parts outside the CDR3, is GAGVSQSPSNKVTEKGKDVELRCDPISGHTALYWYRQSLGQGLEFLIYFQGNSAPDKSGLPSDRFSAERTGGSVSTLTIQRTQQEDSAVYLCASSFGSRGADTQYFGPGTRLTVL.

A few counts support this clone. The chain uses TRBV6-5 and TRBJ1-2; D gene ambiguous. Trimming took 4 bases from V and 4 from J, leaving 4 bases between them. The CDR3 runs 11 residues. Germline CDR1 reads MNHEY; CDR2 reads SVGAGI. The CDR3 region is CASSSTYGYTF. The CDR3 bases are TGTGCCAGCAGTTCTACCTATGGCTACACCTTC.

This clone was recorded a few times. The CDR3 sequence: CASSPGLAGEKGGQETQYF. In DNA, the CDR3 is TGTGCCAGCAGCCCGGGACTAGCGGGAGAAAAGGGGGGCCAAGAGACCCAGTACTTC. The V call is TRBV13, the J call TRBJ2-5; TRBD2 matches at 14 bases. Unmatched junction bases numbered 12, after V lost 5 bases and J lost 1 base. Germline V CDR1 and CDR2: PRHDT, FYEKMQ (reference sequence). The CDR3 is 19 amino acids.

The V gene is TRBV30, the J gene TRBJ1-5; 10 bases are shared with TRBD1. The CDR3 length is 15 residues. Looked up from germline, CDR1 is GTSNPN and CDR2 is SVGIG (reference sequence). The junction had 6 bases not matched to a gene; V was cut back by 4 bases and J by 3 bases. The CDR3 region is CAWTPGQGINQPQHF. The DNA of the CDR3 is TGTGCCTGGACCCCGGGACAGGGGATCAATCAGCCCCAGCATTTT. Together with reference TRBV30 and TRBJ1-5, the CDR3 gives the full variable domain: SQTIHQWPATLVQPVGSPLSLECTVEGTSNPNLYWYRQAAGRGLQLLFYSVGIGQISSEVPQNLSASRPQDRQFILSSKKLLLSDSGFYLCAWTPGQGINQPQHFGDGTRLSIL.

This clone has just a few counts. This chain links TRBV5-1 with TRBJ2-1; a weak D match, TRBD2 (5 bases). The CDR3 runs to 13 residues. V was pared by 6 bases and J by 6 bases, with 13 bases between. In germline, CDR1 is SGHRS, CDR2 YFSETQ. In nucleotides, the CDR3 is TGCGCCAGCACCCTGGGAGCGTCCAATGAGCAGTTCTTC. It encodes CASTLGASNEQFF.

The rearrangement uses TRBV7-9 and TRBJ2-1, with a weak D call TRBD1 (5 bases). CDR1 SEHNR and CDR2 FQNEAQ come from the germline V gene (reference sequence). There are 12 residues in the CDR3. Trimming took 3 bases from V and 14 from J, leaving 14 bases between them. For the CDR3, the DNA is TGTGCCAGCAGCTTCCCCAACCAAGGGGAGTTCTTC. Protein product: CASSFPNQGEFF. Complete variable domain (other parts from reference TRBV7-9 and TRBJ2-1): DTGVSQNPRHKITKRGQNVTFRCDPISEHNRLYWYRQTLGQGPEFLTYFQNEAQLEKSRLLSDRFSAERPKGSFSTLEIQRTEQGDSAMYLCASSFPNQGEFFGPGTRLTVL.

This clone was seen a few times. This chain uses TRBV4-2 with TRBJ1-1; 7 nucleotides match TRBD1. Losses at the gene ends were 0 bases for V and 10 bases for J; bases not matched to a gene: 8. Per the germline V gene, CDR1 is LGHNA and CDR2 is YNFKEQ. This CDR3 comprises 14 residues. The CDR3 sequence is CASSQDRDSWGAFF. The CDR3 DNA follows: TGTGCCAGCAGCCAAGACCGGGACAGCTGGGGAGCTTTCTTT.

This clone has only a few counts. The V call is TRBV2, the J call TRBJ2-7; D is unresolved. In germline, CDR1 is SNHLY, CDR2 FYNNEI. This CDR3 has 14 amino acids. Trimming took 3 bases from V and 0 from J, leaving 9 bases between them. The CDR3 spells CASSERQHSYEQYF. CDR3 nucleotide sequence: TGTGCCAGCAGTGAGAGGCAGCACTCCTACGAGCAGTACTTC.

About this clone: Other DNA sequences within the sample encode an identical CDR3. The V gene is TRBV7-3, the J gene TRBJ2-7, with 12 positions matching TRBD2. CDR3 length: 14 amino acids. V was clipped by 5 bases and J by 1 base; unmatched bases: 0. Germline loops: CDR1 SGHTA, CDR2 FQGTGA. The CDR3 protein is CASSLAGGSYEQYF. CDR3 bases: TGTGCCAGCAGCCTAGCGGGGGGGTCCTACGAGCAGTACTTC.

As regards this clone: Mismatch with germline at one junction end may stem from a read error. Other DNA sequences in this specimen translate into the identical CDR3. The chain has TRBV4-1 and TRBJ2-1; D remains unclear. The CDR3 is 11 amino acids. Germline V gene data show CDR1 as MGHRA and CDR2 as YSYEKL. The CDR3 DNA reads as TGTGCCAGCAGCCAAGGAGATGAGCAGTTCTTC. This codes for CASSQGDEQFF.

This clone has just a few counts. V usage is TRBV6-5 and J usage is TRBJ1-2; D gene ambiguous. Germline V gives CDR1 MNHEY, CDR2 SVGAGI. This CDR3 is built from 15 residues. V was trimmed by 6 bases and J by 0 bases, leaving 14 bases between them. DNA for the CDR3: TGTGCCAGCAGAGGCGGCAGTACCCCTAACTATGGCTACACCTTC. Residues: CASRGGSTPNYGYTF.

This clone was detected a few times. The CDR3 reads CASSPTGFPDTQYF. The DNA for the CDR3 is TGTGCCAGCAGCCCAACAGGCTTCCCAGATACGCAGTATTTT. This rearrangement joins TRBV7-9 to TRBJ2-3; D is possibly TRBD1 (5 bases). Germline CDR1 reads SEHNR; CDR2 reads FQNEAQ (reference sequence). V lost 5 bases to trimming and J lost 4 bases, with 13 bases between them. CDR3 size: 14 residues. The full variable domain, its missing parts supplied by reference TRBV7-9 and TRBJ2-3, is DTGVSQNPRHKITKRGQNVTFRCDPISEHNRLYWYRQTLGQGPEFLTYFQNEAQLEKSRLLSDRFSAERPKGSFSTLEIQRTEQGDSAMYLCASSPTGFPDTQYFGPGTRLTVL.

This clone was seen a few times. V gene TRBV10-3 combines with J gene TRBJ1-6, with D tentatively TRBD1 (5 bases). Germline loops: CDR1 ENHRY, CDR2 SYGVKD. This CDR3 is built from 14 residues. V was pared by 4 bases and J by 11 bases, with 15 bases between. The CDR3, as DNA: TGTGCCATCAGTGGGACCCAGGGTGGGACACCCCTCCACTTT. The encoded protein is CAISGTQGGTPLHF.

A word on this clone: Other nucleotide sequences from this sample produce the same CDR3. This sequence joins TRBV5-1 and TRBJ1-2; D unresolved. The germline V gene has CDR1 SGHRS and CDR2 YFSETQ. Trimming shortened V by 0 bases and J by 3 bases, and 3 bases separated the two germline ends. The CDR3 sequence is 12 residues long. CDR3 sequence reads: CASSLADYGYTF. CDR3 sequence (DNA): TGCGCCAGCAGCTTGGCTGACTATGGCTACACCTTC.

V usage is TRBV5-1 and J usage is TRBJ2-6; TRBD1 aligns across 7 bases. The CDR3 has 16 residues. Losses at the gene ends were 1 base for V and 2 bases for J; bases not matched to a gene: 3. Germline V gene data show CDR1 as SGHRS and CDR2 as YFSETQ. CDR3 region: CASSLLTGAGANVLTF. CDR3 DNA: TGCGCCAGCAGCTTGCTAACAGGGGCTGGGGCCAACGTCCTGACTTTC.

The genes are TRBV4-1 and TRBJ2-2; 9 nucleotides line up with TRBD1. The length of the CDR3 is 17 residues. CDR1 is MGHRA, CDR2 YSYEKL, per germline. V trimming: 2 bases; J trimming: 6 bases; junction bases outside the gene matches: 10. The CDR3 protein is CASSQMPPGQGAGELFF. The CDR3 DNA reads TGCGCCAGCAGCCAAATGCCCCCGGGACAGGGAGCCGGGGAGCTGTTTTTT.